This T cell receptor (beta chain) was identified in a study of T cell responses to AZD1222 COVID-19 vaccine. Study background: Second-dose intervals of approximately 4 or approximately 12 weeks were pooled.

The repertoire was sequenced with immunoSEQ multiplex PCR; TCRdb's copy has only in-frame clones and lacks some. The sample lists approximately 90,000 clones, roughly 90% occurring once. Study-wide findings and caveats: Rises in breadth and depth of Spike-specific TCRs came after two AZD1222 doses.

As for this clone: Its antigen is not known.

V lost 10 bases, J lost 2 bases, and 7 bases stayed unmatched. Germline loops: CDR1 MDHEN, CDR2 SYDVKM. The CDR3 has 14 residues. V and J are TRBV28 and TRBJ2-5; TRBD2 aligns across 10 bases. The sequence was collected from an adult in good health. Here the sequenced sample was peripheral blood, taken on day 0 of AZD1222 vaccination. CDR3 coding DNA: TGTGCCACCTTTAGCGGGGGGCGACAAGAGACCCAGTACTTC. It encodes CATFSGGRQETQYF.